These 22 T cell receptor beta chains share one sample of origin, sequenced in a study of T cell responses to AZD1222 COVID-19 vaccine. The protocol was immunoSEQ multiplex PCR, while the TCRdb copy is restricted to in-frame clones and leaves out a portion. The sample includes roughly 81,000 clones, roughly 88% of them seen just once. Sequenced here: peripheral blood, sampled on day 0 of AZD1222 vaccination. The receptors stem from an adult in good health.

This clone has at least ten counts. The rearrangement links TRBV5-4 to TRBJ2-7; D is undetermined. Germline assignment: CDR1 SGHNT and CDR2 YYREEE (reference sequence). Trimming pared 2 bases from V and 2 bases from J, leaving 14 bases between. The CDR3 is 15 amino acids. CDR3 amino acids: CASSFRAGSPYEQYF. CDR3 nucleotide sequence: TGTGCCAGCAGCTTCCGCGCCGGATCCCCCTACGAGCAGTACTTC.

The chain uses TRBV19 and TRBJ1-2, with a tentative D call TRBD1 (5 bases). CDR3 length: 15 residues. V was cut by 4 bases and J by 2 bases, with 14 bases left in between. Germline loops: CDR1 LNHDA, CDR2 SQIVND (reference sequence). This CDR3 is CASSNPDGHNYGYTF. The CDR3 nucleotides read TGTGCCAGTAGTAATCCGGACGGACACAACTATGGCTACACCTTC.

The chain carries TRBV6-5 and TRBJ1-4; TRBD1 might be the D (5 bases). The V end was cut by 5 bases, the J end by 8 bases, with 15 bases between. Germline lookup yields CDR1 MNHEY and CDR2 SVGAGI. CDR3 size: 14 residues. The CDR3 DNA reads TGTGCCAGCAGTCTGGACATTCGGGGGGAAAAACTGTTTTTT. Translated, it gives CASSLDIRGEKLFF.

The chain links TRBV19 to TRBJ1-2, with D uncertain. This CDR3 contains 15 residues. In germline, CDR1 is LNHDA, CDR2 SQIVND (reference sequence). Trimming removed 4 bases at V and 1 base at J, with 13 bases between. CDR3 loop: CASSKDRGNNYGYTF. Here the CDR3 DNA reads TGTGCCAGTAGTAAAGACCGGGGAAATAACTATGGCTACACCTTC.

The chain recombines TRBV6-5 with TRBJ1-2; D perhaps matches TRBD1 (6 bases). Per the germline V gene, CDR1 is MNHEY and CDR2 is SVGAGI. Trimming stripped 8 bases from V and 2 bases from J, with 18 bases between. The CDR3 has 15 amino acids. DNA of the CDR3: TGTGCCAGCCGTACGCGTCAGGGGTCCAACTATGGCTACACCTTC. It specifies CASRTRQGSNYGYTF.

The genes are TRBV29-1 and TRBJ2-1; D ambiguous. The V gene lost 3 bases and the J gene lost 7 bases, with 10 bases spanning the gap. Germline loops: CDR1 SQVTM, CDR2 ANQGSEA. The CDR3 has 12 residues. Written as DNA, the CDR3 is TGCAGCGTTGATAGTAGCAGGAATGAGCAGTTCTTC. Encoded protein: CSVDSSRNEQFF.

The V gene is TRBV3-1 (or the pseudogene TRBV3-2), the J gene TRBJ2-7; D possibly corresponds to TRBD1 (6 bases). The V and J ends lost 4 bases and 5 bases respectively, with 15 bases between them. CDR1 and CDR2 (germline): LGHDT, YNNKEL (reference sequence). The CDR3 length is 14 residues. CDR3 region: CASSRGAGADEQYF. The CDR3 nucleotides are TGTGCCAGCAGCCGGGGCGCAGGGGCGGACGAGCAGTACTTC.

The CDR3: CASSPEWAPRWNTEAFF. CDR3 nucleotide sequence: TGCGCCAGCAGCCCGGAGTGGGCCCCGAGGTGGAACACTGAAGCTTTCTTT. J is TRBJ1-1 and V is TRBV5-1; D remains unclear. V lost 4 bases and J 1 base, leaving 20 bases between the germline ends. CDR1 is SGHRS and CDR2 is YFSETQ in the germline V gene. This CDR3 comprises 17 residues. Full variable domain (missing parts from reference TRBV5-1 and TRBJ1-1): KAGVTQTPRYLIKTRGQQVTLSCSPISGHRSVSWYQQTPGQGLQFLFEYFSETQRNKGNFPGRFSGRQFSNSRSEMNVSTLELGDSALYLCASSPEWAPRWNTEAFFGQGTRLTVV.

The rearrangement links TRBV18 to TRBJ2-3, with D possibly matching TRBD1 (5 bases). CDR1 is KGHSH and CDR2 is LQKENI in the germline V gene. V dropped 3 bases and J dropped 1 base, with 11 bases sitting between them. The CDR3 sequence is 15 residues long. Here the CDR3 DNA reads TGTGCCAGCTCACCCAGACAGATAGGCACAGATACGCAGTATTTT. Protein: CASSPRQIGTDTQYF.

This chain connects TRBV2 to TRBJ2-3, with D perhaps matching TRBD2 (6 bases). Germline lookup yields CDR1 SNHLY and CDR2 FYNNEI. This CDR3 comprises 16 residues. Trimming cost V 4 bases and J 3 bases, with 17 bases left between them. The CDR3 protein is CASSAGRRLETDTQYF. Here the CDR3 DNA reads TGTGCCAGCAGTGCGGGAAGGCGACTAGAAACAGATACGCAGTATTTT.

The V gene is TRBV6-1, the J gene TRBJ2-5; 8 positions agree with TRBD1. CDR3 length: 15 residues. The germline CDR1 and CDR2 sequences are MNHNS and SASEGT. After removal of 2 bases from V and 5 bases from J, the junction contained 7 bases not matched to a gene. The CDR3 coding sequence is TGTGCCAGCAGTGAACTCTGGACAGGGTGGGAGACCCAGTACTTC. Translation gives CASSELWTGWETQYF.

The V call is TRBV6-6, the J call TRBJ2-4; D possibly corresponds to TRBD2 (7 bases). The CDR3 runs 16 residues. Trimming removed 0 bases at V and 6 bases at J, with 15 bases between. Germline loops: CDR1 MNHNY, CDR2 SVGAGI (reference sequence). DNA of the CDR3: TGTGCCAGCAGTTACTCGCGCGGGGGCTCTGGAAACATTCAGTACTTC. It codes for CASSYSRGGSGNIQYF.

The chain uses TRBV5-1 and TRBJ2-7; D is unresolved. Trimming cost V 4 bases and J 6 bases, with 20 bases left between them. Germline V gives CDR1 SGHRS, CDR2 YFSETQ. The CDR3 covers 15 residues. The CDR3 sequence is CASSVEGESSGEQYF. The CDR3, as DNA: TGCGCCAGCAGCGTAGAAGGAGAAAGTTCGGGCGAGCAGTACTTC.

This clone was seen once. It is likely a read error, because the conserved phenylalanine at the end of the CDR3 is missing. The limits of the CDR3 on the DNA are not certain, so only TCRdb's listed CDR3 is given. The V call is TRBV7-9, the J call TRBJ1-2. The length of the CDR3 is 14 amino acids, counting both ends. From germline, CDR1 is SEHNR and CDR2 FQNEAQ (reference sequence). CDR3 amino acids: CASSPQNYYTPVKS.

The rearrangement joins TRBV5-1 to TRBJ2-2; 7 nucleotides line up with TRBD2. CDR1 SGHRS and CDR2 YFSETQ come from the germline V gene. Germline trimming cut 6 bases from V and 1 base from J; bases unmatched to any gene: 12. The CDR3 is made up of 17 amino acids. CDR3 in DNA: TGCGCCAGCAACCCCGGGGGGAACCAGGGGAACACCGGGGAGCTGTTTTTT. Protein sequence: CASNPGGNQGNTGELFF. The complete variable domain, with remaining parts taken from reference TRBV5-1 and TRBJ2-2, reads KAGVTQTPRYLIKTRGQQVTLSCSPISGHRSVSWYQQTPGQGLQFLFEYFSETQRNKGNFPGRFSGRQFSNSRSEMNVSTLELGDSALYLCASNPGGNQGNTGELFFGEGSRLTVL.

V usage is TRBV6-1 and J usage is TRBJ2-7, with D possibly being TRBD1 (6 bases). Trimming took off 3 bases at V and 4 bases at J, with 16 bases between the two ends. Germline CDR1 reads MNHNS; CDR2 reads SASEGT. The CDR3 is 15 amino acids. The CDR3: CASSEIGTPTYEQYF. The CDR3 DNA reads TGTGCCAGCAGTGAGATCGGGACACCGACTTACGAGCAGTACTTC.

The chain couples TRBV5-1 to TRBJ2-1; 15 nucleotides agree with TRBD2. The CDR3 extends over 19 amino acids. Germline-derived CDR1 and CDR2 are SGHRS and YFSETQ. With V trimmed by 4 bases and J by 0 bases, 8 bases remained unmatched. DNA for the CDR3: TGCGCCAGCAGCCCTACCGGGACTAGCGGGGGGAGCTCCTACAATGAGCAGTTCTTC. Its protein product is CASSPTGTSGGSSYNEQFF.

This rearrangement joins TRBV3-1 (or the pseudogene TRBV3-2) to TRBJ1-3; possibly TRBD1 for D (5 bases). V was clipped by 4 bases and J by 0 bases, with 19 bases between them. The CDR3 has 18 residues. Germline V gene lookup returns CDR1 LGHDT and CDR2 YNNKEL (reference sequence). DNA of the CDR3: TGTGCCAGCAGCCCTAAGGGCGGGACCTACAGCTCTGGAAACACCATATATTTT. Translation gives CASSPKGGTYSSGNTIYF.

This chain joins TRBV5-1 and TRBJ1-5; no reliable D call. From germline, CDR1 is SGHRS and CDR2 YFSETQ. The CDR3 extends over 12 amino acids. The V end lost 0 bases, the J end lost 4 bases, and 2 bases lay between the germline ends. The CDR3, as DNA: TGCGCCAGCAGCTTGGGAAATCAGCCCCAGCATTTT. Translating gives CASSLGNQPQHF.

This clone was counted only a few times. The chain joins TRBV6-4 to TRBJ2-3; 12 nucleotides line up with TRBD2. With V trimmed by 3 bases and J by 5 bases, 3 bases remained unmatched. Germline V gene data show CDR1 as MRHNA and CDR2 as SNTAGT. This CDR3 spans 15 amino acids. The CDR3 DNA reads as TGTGCCAGCAGTGAATCACTAGCGGGAGGAGATACGCAGTATTTT. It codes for CASSESLAGGDTQYF.

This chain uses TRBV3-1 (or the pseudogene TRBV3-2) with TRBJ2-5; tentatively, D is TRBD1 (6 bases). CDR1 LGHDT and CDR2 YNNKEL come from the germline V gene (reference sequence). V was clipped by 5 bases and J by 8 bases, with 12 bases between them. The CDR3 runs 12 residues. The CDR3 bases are TGTGCCAGCAGCTTGACAGGACTTACCCAGTACTTC. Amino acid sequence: CASSLTGLTQYF.

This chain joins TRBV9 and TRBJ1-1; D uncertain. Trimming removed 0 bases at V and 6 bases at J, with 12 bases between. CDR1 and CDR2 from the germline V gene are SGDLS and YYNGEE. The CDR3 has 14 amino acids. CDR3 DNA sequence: TGTGCCAGCAGCGTAGTTAGGGAGGCGGCTGAAGCTTTCTTT. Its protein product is CASSVVREAAEAFF.